This paragraph reports one T cell receptor (beta chain). This entry belongs to a study of shared clonotypes between healthy human individuals. Trimming shortened V by 2 bases and J by 2 bases, and 8 bases separated the two germline ends. The CDR3 spans 14 residues. The germline V gene has CDR1 KGHSH and CDR2 LQKENI. Libraries were prepared by immunoSEQ multiplex PCR; TCRdb keeps only in-frame clonotypes and omits some of them. The sample carries hundreds of thousands of clones, roughly 79% recorded once. V gene TRBV18 combines with J gene TRBJ2-3; weak D call: TRBD2 (5 bases). The sequenced sample consisted of PBMCs. The origin of this receptor is a woman between 40 and 55 years old in good health. Some clones in this sample may be carry-over from other donors' samples. The CDR3 reads CASSPWENTDTQYF. The CDR3 coding sequence is TGTGCCAGCTCACCATGGGAGAACACAGATACGCAGTATTTT.